This T cell receptor (beta chain) was identified during a study of PD-L1 blockade in urothelial cancer. In the study overall: Patients went on atezolizumab in the mid-2010s, receiving 1,200 mg intravenously every 3 weeks. Study patients had been treated with 0 to 3 previous chemotherapy regimens. Samples came from 3 weeks, at the second dose, and 6 weeks into treatment.

Synthetic TCR analog templates were spiked into each PCR. Using immunoSEQ multiplex PCR, the repertoire was profiled, and TCRdb retains in-frame clones only, with some absent. Among about 57,000 clones, more than 70% were seen once, and the ten largest hold roughly 2.8%. The TCR was taken from a man between 50 and 59 years old with urothelial cancer. Sequences were derived from PBMCs, sampled around atezolizumab (anti-PD-L1) treatment.

CDR3 DNA sequence: TGTGCCAGCAGCGCCACTAGCGGGAGAAAGGGCACCGGGGAGCTGTTTTTT. Translating it yields CASSATSGRKGTGELFF. This chain uses TRBV11-3 with TRBJ2-2; 11 nucleotides agree with TRBD2. Germline V lookup: CDR1 SGHNT, CDR2 YENEEA. The CDR3 is 17 amino acids. V dropped 5 bases and J dropped 4; count of bases not matched to a gene: 9.